This T cell receptor (beta chain) derives from a study of T cell changes during pregnancy in multiple sclerosis. Sequencing was performed with immunoSEQ multiplex PCR; in TCRdb, only in-frame clones are kept and a portion is missing. Among approximately 28,000 clones listed, roughly nine tenths were seen once. Looked up from germline, CDR1 is SQVTM and CDR2 is ANQGSEA. The V gene lost 3 bases and the J gene lost 3 bases, with 5 bases spanning the gap. The CDR3 consists of 11 residues. The sequenced sample was peripheral blood, obtained in the first trimester of pregnancy. The origin of this receptor is a female donor in good health, enrolled as a control in a pregnancy study. The chain employs TRBV29-1 and TRBJ1-1; D gene ambiguous. CDR3 protein: CSVESYTEAFF. In DNA form, the CDR3 reads TGCAGCGTTGAGTCATACACTGAAGCTTTCTTT.